What follows are 14 T cell receptor beta chains derived from one specimen sequenced in a study of neoadjuvant anti-PD-1 for oral cavity cancer. TCRdb's copy holds only in-frame clones and misses some; the assay was immunoSEQ multiplex PCR. Counted here are about 16,000 clones, 50% to 65% occurring once; the ten biggest clones make up about 2.6%. This material consisted of PBMCs, taken before nivolumab (anti-PD-1) treatment. All receptors derive from a person between 35 and 79 years old with oral cavity squamous cell carcinoma.

The rearrangement uses TRBV30 and TRBJ2-1, with TRBD2 matching 8 bases. Losses at the gene ends were 3 bases for V and 3 bases for J; bases not matched to a gene: 10. Germline CDR1 GTSNPN, CDR2 SVGIG (reference sequence). The CDR3 contains 16 residues. The CDR3 region has the DNA TGTGCCTGGAGCGTTCTTAGCGGGGTGCACTACAATGAGCAGTTCTTC. Translated, it gives CAWSVLSGVHYNEQFF. The whole variable domain, filled in from reference TRBV30 and TRBJ2-1, reads SQTIHQWPATLVQPVGSPLSLECTVEGTSNPNLYWYRQAAGRGLQLLFYSVGIGQISSEVPQNLSASRPQDRQFILSSKKLLLSDSGFYLCAWSVLSGVHYNEQFFGPGTRLTVL.

This clone was seen a handful of times. V and J are TRBV5-1 and TRBJ2-7; 9 nucleotides align to TRBD2. Losses at the gene ends were 4 bases for V and 3 bases for J; bases not matched to a gene: 11. CDR1 is SGHRS, CDR2 YFSETQ, per germline. This CDR3 has 16 residues. CDR3 nucleotides: TGCGCCAGCAGCCCGGAGGGTAGCGGGAGCTACTACGAGCAGTACTTC. Residues: CASSPEGSGSYYEQYF.

J is TRBJ1-2 and V is TRBV19; tentatively, D is TRBD1 (5 bases). V lost 8 bases and J lost 7, with 20 bases in between. This CDR3 is 14 amino acids long. Germline values: CDR1 LNHDA, CDR2 SQIVND (reference sequence). Written as DNA, the CDR3 is TGTGCCAGTCACCGCCCCGGGACTGGCGGTGGCTACACCTTC. It translates to CASHRPGTGGGYTF.

This chain links TRBV19 with TRBJ2-7; TRBD2 is a possible D gene (5 bases). V was clipped by 9 bases and J by 6 bases, with 18 bases between them. The CDR3 extends over 13 amino acids. Germline CDR1 is LNHDA and CDR2 is SQIVND (reference sequence). CDR3 protein: CASRNLGVGEQYF. The CDR3 nucleotides are TGTGCCAGCAGGAACCTGGGAGTGGGCGAGCAGTACTTC.

This clone was counted only a few times. In DNA, the CDR3 is TGTGCCAGCAGTGACGACGGGACTAGCGGGAGTCATACGCAGTATTTT. Protein sequence: CASSDDGTSGSHTQYF. The chain couples TRBV6-4 to TRBJ2-3, with 14 nucleotides matching TRBD2. Germline values: CDR1 MRHNA, CDR2 SNTAGT. This CDR3 has 16 residues. Trimming removed 2 bases from V and 7 bases from J; junction bases left unmatched: 5.

This sequence joins TRBV2 and TRBJ2-1; 9 nucleotides agree with TRBD1. The CDR3 extends over 15 amino acids. V shed 5 bases and J 4 bases; nucleotides not matched to a gene: 6. Germline V gives CDR1 SNHLY, CDR2 FYNNEI. The CDR3 sequence: CASSPTGGSYNEQFF. CDR3 coding DNA: TGTGCCAGCAGTCCTACAGGGGGCTCGTACAATGAGCAGTTCTTC. Based on the CDR3 plus reference TRBV2 and TRBJ2-1, the full variable domain is EPEVTQTPSHQVTQMGQEVILRCVPISNHLYFYWYRQILGQKVEFLVSFYNNEISEKSEIFDDQFSVERPDGSNFTLKIRSTKLEDSAMYFCASSPTGGSYNEQFFGPGTRLTVL.

This chain joins TRBV2 and TRBJ2-1; unclear D gene. Between the trimmed V and J ends, which lost 3 bases and 4 bases, there was a span of 1 base. This CDR3 spans 11 amino acids. Germline lookup yields CDR1 SNHLY and CDR2 FYNNEI. Written as DNA, the CDR3 is TGTGCCAGCAGTGAGTACAATGAGCAGTTCTTC. Translated, it gives CASSEYNEQFF.

The V and J genes are TRBV11-2 and TRBJ1-5; a possible D gene is TRBD1 (6 bases). The V end was cut by 1 base, the J end by 2 bases, with 9 bases between. Germline CDR1 reads SGHAT; CDR2 reads FQNNGV. The CDR3 spans 15 residues. The CDR3 reads CASSLGAGGNQPQHF. The CDR3 DNA sequence: TGTGCCAGCAGCTTAGGCGCAGGGGGCAATCAGCCCCAGCATTTT.

The V call is TRBV28, the J call TRBJ1-1, with 7 bases lining up with TRBD1. Germline CDR1 MDHEN, CDR2 SYDVKM. CDR3 size: 16 residues. V gave up 5 bases and J gave up 1 base; unmatched junction bases: 10. CDR3 in amino acids: CASSHSTGKGNTEAFF. The CDR3 DNA is TGTGCCAGCAGTCACTCGACAGGGAAGGGGAACACTGAAGCTTTCTTT.

This clone came up a few times. V and J are TRBV2 and TRBJ2-7; D call uncertain. Germline CDR1 and CDR2: SNHLY and FYNNEI. This CDR3 has 11 residues. V lost 7 bases and J lost 7, with 11 bases in between. The CDR3: CASTGSVEQYF. The CDR3 bases are TGTGCCAGCACCGGCTCGGTAGAGCAGTACTTC.

The chain has TRBV11-2 and TRBJ2-1, with 13 positions matching TRBD2. CDR1 SGHAT and CDR2 FQNNGV come from the germline V gene. This CDR3 has 17 amino acids. The junction had 11 bases not matched to a gene; V was cut back by 4 bases and J by 8 bases. CDR3 sequence reads: CASSSRTSGSDLDEQFF. The CDR3 DNA follows: TGTGCCAGCAGCTCCCGGACTAGCGGGAGTGACTTGGATGAGCAGTTCTTC. The full variable domain, its missing parts supplied by reference TRBV11-2 and TRBJ2-1, is EAGVAQSPRYKIIEKRQSVAFWCNPISGHATLYWYQQILGQGPKLLIQFQNNGVVDDSQLPKDRFSAERLKGVDSTLKIQPAKLEDSAVYLCASSSRTSGSDLDEQFFGPGTRLTVL.

This chain joins TRBV6-6 and TRBJ2-7, with 8 bases fitting TRBD1. The V gene's germline CDR1 is MNHNY and CDR2 SVGAGI (reference sequence). This CDR3 is 14 amino acids long. Trimming took 7 bases from V and 5 from J; bases not matched to a gene: 10. The CDR3 sequence is CASNPTGDGNEQYF. The CDR3 DNA reads TGTGCCAGCAATCCGACAGGGGACGGGAACGAGCAGTACTTC.

This chain uses TRBV28 with TRBJ2-2; D unresolved. This CDR3 has 13 residues. Germline V gene sequence: CDR1 MDHEN, CDR2 SYDVKM. Between the trimmed V and J ends, which lost 3 bases and 2 bases, there was a span of 4 bases. The CDR3 DNA is TGTGCCAGCAGTTTGCTAAACACCGGGGAGCTGTTTTTT. Translated, it gives CASSLLNTGELFF.

The V gene is TRBV19, the J gene TRBJ1-5; D is perhaps TRBD1 (5 bases). V lost 7 bases and J 4 bases, leaving 17 bases between the germline ends. Germline V gene lookup returns CDR1 LNHDA and CDR2 SQIVND (reference sequence). The CDR3 is 15 amino acids. CDR3 bases: TGTGCCAGTACGGGGGAGGGAAGGTATAATCAGCCCCAGCATTTT. Its translation: CASTGEGRYNQPQHF.